This T cell receptor beta chain was sequenced during a study of technical replicates of blood from several donors. As concerns this clone: One end of the junction does not line up with germline, which may come from a read error.

CDR3 size: 16 residues. The germline gives CDR1 SSHAT, CDR2 FNYEAQ (reference sequence). Generated by immunoSEQ multiplex PCR, the TCRdb table keeps only in-frame clones and is missing some. Of about 97,000 clones listed, 95% to 97% are singletons. Sample: T cells isolated from PBMCs. The V and J genes are TRBV7-7 and TRBJ1-1; D unresolved. The receptor was derived from a human donor in good health. DNA of the CDR3: TGTGCTAGCAGCTTAGCGCTCGTCTCACGGGGAACTGAAGCTTTCTTT. This sequence encodes CASSLALVSRGTEAFF.